The T cell receptor (beta chain) described here comes from a study of blood T cells in healthy people across ages. General study results and limits: Estimates of total diversity, which came from one million sequenced T cells, were considered to be underestimates. A strong correlation was found between TCR beta diversity and the percentage of naive T cells.

As concerns this clonotype: Its specificity is not known.

Per the germline V gene, CDR1 is ENHRY and CDR2 is SYGVKD. The V and J ends lost 2 bases and 2 bases respectively, with 9 bases between them. This CDR3 is built from 14 residues. Combining a sample-barcoded 5' primer with a J-beta primer mix, a second PCR ran for about 7 to 11 cycles. TCRdb reprocessed the 5' RACE reads with MiXCR, giving one entry per CDR3 protein. Altogether approximately 850,000 distinct CDR3 sequences are present, roughly 44% being singletons, with the ten largest covering about a fifth. With each sample, at least 5 micrograms of total RNA were extracted. This receptor was identified in a man aged 55-75 years in good health. This chain joins TRBV10-3 and TRBJ1-1; D is possibly TRBD1 (6 bases). Sequenced input: blood. CDR3 nucleotide sequence: TGTGCCATCAGTGAGGGACAGACTAACACTGAAGCTTTCTTT. Protein: CAISEGQTNTEAFF.